Below, 19 T cell receptor beta chains from the same sample are listed, as sequenced in a study of cytomegalovirus exposure and HLA in healthy donors. Primers for the PCR totalled 60 Vbeta and 13 Jbeta. Sequenced by immunoSEQ multiplex PCR; TCRdb stores in-frame clones only, minus some. Among 90,000 to 150,000 clones listed, 70% to 85% were seen once. Sequenced sample: PBMCs. The receptors derive from a man aged 40-49 years in good health and CMV-seropositive.

Comment on this clone: Germline is not matched at one junction end, which may reflect a read error. The rearrangement joins TRBV7-9 to TRBJ2-7; tentative D call: TRBD2 (5 bases). The CDR3 has 12 amino acids. Looked up from germline, CDR1 is SEHNR and CDR2 is FQNEAQ (reference sequence). Written as DNA, the CDR3 is TGTTCCAGCAGTTCCAAAGGGAGTGAGCAGTACTTC. This encodes CSSSSKGSEQYF.

The chain carries TRBV28 and TRBJ2-7; possibly TRBD2 for D (5 bases). CDR1 MDHEN and CDR2 SYDVKM come from the germline V gene. Trimming cost V 6 bases and J 1 base, with 13 bases left between them. The CDR3 runs 14 residues. CDR3 bases: TGTGCCAGCAGCCCGCCTAGCAAATCCTACGAGCAGTACTTC. This gives the protein CASSPPSKSYEQYF.

This sequence joins TRBV28 and TRBJ1-6; no definite D call. The CDR3 has 13 residues. The ends were cut back, 2 bases at V and 9 bases at J, with 8 bases in the middle. Germline lookup yields CDR1 MDHEN and CDR2 SYDVKM. As DNA, the CDR3 is TGTGCCAGCAGTTTAGGGCTAAGTTCACCCCTCCACTTT. This gives the protein CASSLGLSSPLHF.

In this sample, this clone turned up once. The chain is built from TRBV7-6 and TRBJ2-5, with D possibly being TRBD2 (7 bases). The germline gives CDR1 SGHVS, CDR2 FNYEAQ. The CDR3 runs 15 residues. Trimming stripped 0 bases from V and 1 base from J, with 9 bases between. CDR3 sequence: CASSLAGGAQETQYF. The DNA of the CDR3 is TGTGCCAGCAGCTTAGCGGGGGGGGCCCAAGAGACCCAGTACTTC.

V gene TRBV7-2 combines with J gene TRBJ2-1; 11 positions agree with TRBD2. The germline gives CDR1 SGHTA, CDR2 FQGNSA. The CDR3 covers 19 residues. The V and J ends lost 5 bases and 1 base, in that order; junction bases with no gene match: 13. This CDR3 reads CASSPYRLAGMVSYNEQFF. The CDR3 coding sequence is TGTGCCAGCAGCCCTTACCGACTAGCGGGGATGGTGTCCTACAATGAGCAGTTCTTC.

The chain recombines TRBV4-1 with TRBJ1-2; 8 positions agree with TRBD1. The V segment lost 3 bases and the J segment 8 bases; nucleotides outside the gene matches: 17. The germline V gene has CDR1 MGHRA and CDR2 YSYEKL. The CDR3 has 17 residues. The CDR3 reads CASSQTGTGGSLGGYTF. The CDR3 DNA follows: TGCGCCAGCAGCCAGACCGGGACAGGTGGTTCCCTGGGAGGCTACACCTTC.

The J gene is TRBJ2-1, the V gene TRBV11-2, with a tentative D call TRBD2 (7 bases). The CDR3 extends over 15 amino acids. V was cut by 4 bases and J by 9 bases, with 19 bases left in between. Germline V lookup: CDR1 SGHAT, CDR2 FQNNGV. CDR3 coding DNA: TGTGCCAGCAGCTCCCACAGCGGGGCCAGGGGTGAGCAGTTCTTC. This gives the protein CASSSHSGARGEQFF.

The V and J genes are TRBV18 and TRBJ1-3; D is possibly TRBD1 (6 bases). Trimming pared 2 bases from V and 4 bases from J, leaving 9 bases between. The CDR3 totals 14 residues. The germline V gene has CDR1 KGHSH and CDR2 LQKENI. CDR3 loop: CASSPRTEGNTIYF. The CDR3 DNA follows: TGTGCCAGCTCACCAAGGACAGAAGGAAACACCATATATTTT.

DNA for the CDR3: TGTGCCAGCAGTTTAGCGTCATACAGGGGGCAAGTAGGAGGGTCACCCCTCCACTTT. Amino acid sequence: CASSLASYRGQVGGSPLHF. The V and J genes are TRBV27 and TRBJ1-6; 9 bases map to TRBD1. The CDR3 consists of 19 residues. In germline, CDR1 is MNHEY, CDR2 SMNVEV (reference sequence). J lost 10 bases, V lost 2 bases, and 18 bases had no gene match.

V usage is TRBV21-1 and J usage is TRBJ1-5; the D segment call TRBD1 is taken from the table without a DNA check. TRBV21-1 is given as a pseudogene. The CDR3 is 15 residues long. This CDR3 reads CASSYGSGGTQPQHF. The CDR3 DNA reads TGTGCCAGCAGTTACGGGTCAGGGGGCACTCAGCCCCAGCATTTT.

The genes are TRBV9 and TRBJ2-7; 9 bases match TRBD1. This CDR3 has 14 amino acids. Germline V gene sequence: CDR1 SGDLS, CDR2 YYNGEE. Unmatched junction bases numbered 6, after V lost 3 bases and J lost 5 bases. The CDR3 sequence: CASSGNRGRNEQYF. The CDR3 DNA is TGTGCCAGCAGCGGAAACAGGGGGCGCAACGAGCAGTACTTC.

The chain employs TRBV7-8 and TRBJ2-7, with 10 bases matching TRBD2. With 1 base clipped from V and 2 bases from J, the junction kept 5 bases outside the gene matches. The germline V gene has CDR1 SGHVS and CDR2 FQNEAQ. The CDR3 has 16 amino acids. CDR3 DNA sequence: TGTGCCAGCAGCTTAGTAATAGCGGGGGGCCCCTACGAGCAGTACTTC. Protein: CASSLVIAGGPYEQYF.

In its sample, this clone was seen a few times. The chain links TRBV4-1 to TRBJ2-7; unclear D gene. This CDR3 is 14 amino acids long. The ends were cut back, 0 bases at V and 3 bases at J, with 9 bases in the middle. Germline values: CDR1 MGHRA, CDR2 YSYEKL. CDR3 in amino acids: CASSQEAANYEQYF. In DNA, the CDR3 is TGCGCCAGCAGCCAAGAGGCCGCAAACTACGAGCAGTACTTC.

This clone was seen once. The chain joins TRBV28 to TRBJ2-1; D is perhaps TRBD1 (5 bases). Germline CDR1 is MDHEN and CDR2 is SYDVKM. V shed 4 bases and J shed 8 bases, with 15 bases lying between them. The CDR3 consists of 14 residues. In DNA, the CDR3 is TGTGCCAGCAGTTGGTTGGGGCCCGGGCATGAGCAGTTCTTC. This codes for CASSWLGPGHEQFF.

The chain joins TRBV5-4 to TRBJ1-4; 8 positions match TRBD1. Unmatched junction bases numbered 3, after V lost 2 bases and J lost 0 bases. The CDR3 totals 16 residues. Germline V CDR1 and CDR2: SGHNT, YYREEE (reference sequence). The DNA for the CDR3 is TGTGCCAGCAGCTTCGGACAGGGATCAACTAATGAAAAACTGTTTTTT. Amino acid sequence: CASSFGQGSTNEKLFF.

Only one count was recorded for this clone. V is TRBV5-1 and J is TRBJ2-7; maybe TRBD1 (7 bases). V lost 0 bases, J lost 2 bases, and 15 bases lay in between. CDR1 is SGHRS, CDR2 YFSETQ, per germline. CDR3 length equals 16 residues. The CDR3 DNA follows: TGCGCCAGCAGCTTGGCCGGACAGGACTATACCTACGAGCAGTACTTC. This translates into CASSLAGQDYTYEQYF.

The V gene is TRBV5-1, the J gene TRBJ2-1, with 7 bases that match TRBD2. The CDR3 is 13 amino acids. Germline CDR1 and CDR2: SGHRS and YFSETQ. V lost 4 bases and J lost 8; bases outside the gene matches: 6. The CDR3 bases are TGCGCCAGCAGCGGGCGACTAGCCCATGAGCAGTTCTTC. Translation gives CASSGRLAHEQFF.

For the CDR3, the DNA is TGCAGTGCTGGAGCGGGGGATACGCAGTATTTT. It specifies CSAGAGDTQYF. The chain joins TRBV20-1 to TRBJ2-3; 7 nucleotides line up with TRBD2. There are 11 residues in the CDR3. CDR1 is DFQATT and CDR2 is SNEGSKA in the germline V gene (reference sequence). J lost 6 bases, V lost 5 bases, and 2 bases had no gene match.

Only a few counts were recorded for this clone. This chain links TRBV7-9 with TRBJ2-7, with D possibly matching TRBD2 (5 bases). Between the trimmed V and J ends, which lost 7 bases and 1 base, there was a span of 8 bases. The CDR3 is 12 residues long. Germline lookup yields CDR1 SEHNR and CDR2 FQNEAQ (reference sequence). CDR3 sequence: CASTGLSYEQYF. The CDR3 nucleotides are TGTGCCAGCACCGGACTGTCCTACGAGCAGTACTTC.